The 20 T cell receptor beta chains in this list originate from one sample, sequenced in a study of cytomegalovirus exposure and HLA in healthy donors. In the PCR, 60 Vbeta and 13 Jbeta primers were used. Clones were read by immunoSEQ multiplex PCR, and TCRdb kept only the in-frame ones, dropping some. The sample includes some 150,000 clones, 85% to 90% of them seen just once. Material for sequencing was PBMCs. The receptors here all came from a woman aged 25 to 45 in good health and CMV-seronegative.

This clone came up a few times. This chain joins TRBV6-6 and TRBJ2-7, with TRBD1 as a possible D gene (5 bases). Germline lookup yields CDR1 MNHNY and CDR2 SVGAGI (reference sequence). Trimming took 2 bases from V and 6 from J, leaving 17 bases between them. CDR3 size: 15 residues. CDR3 DNA sequence: TGTGCCAGCAGTTACAGAATCCGAGACCAGGGCGAGCAGTACTTC. It specifies CASSYRIRDQGEQYF.

This clone was recorded once. The germline gene is not matched at one end of the junction; a read error may be the cause. The chain is built from TRBV7-7 and TRBJ2-2, with D unresolved. This CDR3 region has 13 residues. Germline V gene lookup returns CDR1 SSHAT and CDR2 FNYEAQ (reference sequence). CDR3 coding DNA: TGTGCTAGCAGCTTAGTGAGCACCGGGGAGCTGTTTTTT. Its protein product is CASSLVSTGELFF.

The chain joins TRBV5-4 to TRBJ2-3; 7 bases fit TRBD2. In germline, CDR1 is SGHNT, CDR2 YYREEE (reference sequence). The V and J ends lost 0 bases and 4 bases, in that order; junction bases with no gene match: 5. CDR3 length equals 15 residues. The CDR3 sequence is CASSLVAGASDTQYF. For the CDR3, the DNA is TGTGCCAGCAGCTTGGTGGCGGGAGCCTCAGATACGCAGTATTTT.

The chain has TRBV2 and TRBJ2-5; TRBD2 aligns across 12 bases. The germline V gene has CDR1 SNHLY and CDR2 FYNNEI. The ends lost 3 bases at V and 4 bases at J; junction bases unmatched: 6. CDR3 length: 16 residues. CDR3 amino acids: CASSDTTSGGRETQYF. The CDR3 nucleotides are TGTGCCAGCAGTGACACGACTAGCGGGGGTAGAGAGACCCAGTACTTC.

This chain joins TRBV9 and TRBJ2-2; D possibly corresponds to TRBD1 (6 bases). Germline CDR1 reads SGDLS; CDR2 reads YYNGEE. Trimming took off 2 bases at V and 3 bases at J, with 11 bases between the two ends. The CDR3 covers 15 residues. The CDR3 DNA reads TGTGCCAGCAGCGTCAGGGGTTATGACACCGGGGAGCTGTTTTTT. It codes for CASSVRGYDTGELFF.

The chain carries TRBV7-7 and TRBJ2-5; D might be TRBD2 (6 bases). In germline, CDR1 is SSHAT, CDR2 FNYEAQ (reference sequence). Trimming left V 5 bases short and J 6 bases short, with 16 bases between. This CDR3 has 14 amino acids. CDR3 sequence: CASSRVSGAQTQYF. As DNA, the CDR3 is TGTGCCAGCAGCCGGGTGTCGGGAGCGCAGACCCAGTACTTC.

CDR3 residues: CASSIQGAVPDIQYF. The CDR3 bases are TGTGCCAGTAGTATACAGGGGGCCGTACCGGACATTCAGTACTTC. J is TRBJ2-4 and V is TRBV19, with 8 bases lining up with TRBD1. The CDR3 spans 15 residues. After removal of 2 bases from V and 8 bases from J, the junction contained 8 bases not matched to a gene. Germline CDR1 is LNHDA and CDR2 is SQIVND (reference sequence).

The chain combines TRBV11-3 with TRBJ2-7; unclear D gene. Trimming shortened V by 3 bases and J by 3 bases, and 9 bases separated the two germline ends. Germline CDR1 SGHNT, CDR2 YENEEA. This CDR3 contains 13 residues. The CDR3 protein is CASSLHINYEQYF. The CDR3 nucleotides read TGTGCCAGCAGCTTGCACATAAACTACGAGCAGTACTTC. Full variable domain (outside the CDR3, taken from reference TRBV11-3 and TRBJ2-7): EAGVVQSPRYKIIEKKQPVAFWCNPISGHNTLYWYLQNLGQGPELLIRYENEEAVDDSQLPKDRFSAERLKGVDSTLKIQPAELGDSAVYLCASSLHINYEQYFGPGTRLTVT.

This chain links TRBV5-1 with TRBJ2-7; possible D gene TRBD1, 5 bases. The CDR3 length is 13 residues. The germline gives CDR1 SGHRS, CDR2 YFSETQ. Trimming removed 1 base at V and 7 bases at J, with 12 bases between. The CDR3 coding sequence is TGCGCCAGCAGCTTGCCAGACTCAGGGGAGCAGTACTTC. Its translation is CASSLPDSGEQYF.

The genes are TRBV6-5 and TRBJ1-2, with a weak D call TRBD1 (5 bases). CDR3 length: 16 amino acids. Germline V gene sequence: CDR1 MNHEY, CDR2 SVGAGI. Trimming removed 4 bases from V and 3 bases from J, with 18 bases in between. The CDR3: CASSLRHGEGYYGYTF. In nucleotides, the CDR3 is TGTGCCAGCAGTTTACGACACGGGGAGGGGTACTATGGCTACACCTTC.

In its sample, this clone was seen once. This rearrangement joins TRBV6-6 to TRBJ2-7; tentatively, D is TRBD2 (6 bases). CDR3 length equals 14 residues. V lost 4 bases, J lost 2 bases, and 12 bases lay in between. CDR1 and CDR2 from the germline V gene are MNHNY and SVGAGI (reference sequence). The CDR3 region has the DNA TGTGCCAGCAGTTTCCGGGACTCGGCCTACGAGCAGTACTTC. It codes for CASSFRDSAYEQYF.

The rearrangement joins TRBV5-1 to TRBJ2-2; 16 bases agree with TRBD2. Germline CDR1 reads SGHRS; CDR2 reads YFSETQ. The CDR3 runs 17 residues. J was trimmed by 5 bases and V by 4 bases; bases with no gene match: 5. This chain's CDR3 is CASSEGLAGGMTGELFF. CDR3 in DNA: TGCGCCAGCAGCGAGGGACTAGCGGGGGGGATGACCGGGGAGCTGTTTTTT.

V usage is TRBV4-3 and J usage is TRBJ2-2; D not resolved. Germline V lookup: CDR1 LGHNA, CDR2 YSLEER. The V gene lost 0 bases and the J gene lost 6 bases, with 11 bases spanning the gap. The length of the CDR3 is 15 residues. The CDR3 bases are TGCGCCAGCAGCCAAGATGAACTTTACTCCGGGGAGCTGTTTTTT. It specifies CASSQDELYSGELFF.

The chain carries TRBV9 and TRBJ2-7; a possible D gene is TRBD1 (5 bases). The V gene lost 4 bases and the J gene lost 4 bases, with 6 bases spanning the gap. This CDR3 contains 11 residues. Germline CDR1 and CDR2: SGDLS and YYNGEE. The CDR3 sequence: CASSSGYEQYF. In DNA, the CDR3 is TGTGCCAGCAGCTCAGGGTACGAGCAGTACTTC.

V usage is TRBV2 and J usage is TRBJ1-1, with D perhaps TRBD1 (5 bases). CDR3 length: 14 amino acids. V gave up 5 bases and J gave up 4 bases, with 14 bases separating them. Germline CDR1 is SNHLY and CDR2 is FYNNEI. CDR3 region: CASSPLGGGTEAFF. CDR3 DNA sequence: TGTGCCAGCAGTCCTCTCGGGGGGGGCACTGAAGCTTTCTTT.

This sequence joins TRBV11-2 and TRBJ2-1; the match to TRBD2 covers 7 bases. Unmatched junction bases numbered 5, after V lost 0 bases and J lost 0 bases. This CDR3 is built from 17 residues. Germline V gene data show CDR1 as SGHAT and CDR2 as FQNNGV. Here the CDR3 DNA reads TGTGCCAGCAGCTTAGAACGGGGCGGGAGCTCCTACAATGAGCAGTTCTTC. This sequence encodes CASSLERGGSSYNEQFF.

The chain carries TRBV2 and TRBJ1-2, with D unclear. The V end was cut by 3 bases, the J end by 8 bases, with 22 bases between. Germline V lookup: CDR1 SNHLY, CDR2 FYNNEI. CDR3 length equals 16 residues. The CDR3 DNA reads TGTGCCAGCAGTGAGTCGTCGGGTTCGGCCGAGAGGGGCTACACCTTC. Translating it yields CASSESSGSAERGYTF.

This clone has a single count. The chain uses TRBV19 and TRBJ1-2, with D possibly TRBD1 on 5 matching bases. The CDR3 totals 15 residues. V was trimmed by 10 bases and J by 4 bases, leaving 22 bases between them. Germline V lookup: CDR1 LNHDA, CDR2 SQIVND (reference sequence). CDR3 amino acids: CATSYIWGGGYGYTF. The CDR3 DNA follows: TGTGCCACCTCCTATATATGGGGCGGCGGCTATGGCTACACCTTC.

This clone was counted only a few times. The rearrangement joins TRBV4-3 to TRBJ1-2, with 11 bases that match TRBD1. Germline CDR1 and CDR2: LGHNA and YSLEER. V lost 3 bases, J lost 6 bases, and 6 bases stayed unmatched. The CDR3 loop spans 15 amino acids. Written as DNA, the CDR3 is TGCGCCAGCAGCCAGTCCGGACAGGGGGCGAATGGCTACACCTTC. This translates into CASSQSGQGANGYTF.

This sequence joins TRBV28 and TRBJ2-7, with 10 nucleotides matching TRBD1. The CDR3 extends over 13 amino acids. The V segment lost 6 bases and the J segment 6 bases; nucleotides outside the gene matches: 5. The germline CDR1 and CDR2 sequences are MDHEN and SYDVKM. In nucleotides, the CDR3 is TGTGCCAGCAGCTCCGGACAGGGGGTCGAGCAGTACTTC. Its protein product is CASSSGQGVEQYF.